These 31 T cell receptor beta chains originate from one sample sequenced in a study of cytomegalovirus exposure and HLA in healthy donors. PCR involved 60 Vbeta and 13 Jbeta primers. Sequencing used immunoSEQ multiplex PCR; TCRdb keeps in-frame clones, though not all of them. The sample gives about 190,000 clones, more than 65% of which show up once; 2.5% to 4% is in the top ten. Sequences were obtained from PBMCs. The source is a woman in her thirties in good health and CMV-seropositive.

This chain joins TRBV27 and TRBJ2-7; no clear D gene. The CDR3 is made up of 13 amino acids. V was trimmed by 2 bases and J by 3 bases, leaving 8 bases between them. CDR1 is MNHEY, CDR2 SMNVEV, per germline (reference sequence). CDR3 residues: CASSLTTYYEQYF. The CDR3 nucleotides read TGTGCCAGCAGTTTAACCACTTACTACGAGCAGTACTTC.

The V and J genes are TRBV6-6 and TRBJ1-1; unclear D gene. CDR3 length: 14 amino acids. V lost 0 bases and J 4 bases, leaving 9 bases between the germline ends. The V gene's germline CDR1 is MNHNY and CDR2 SVGAGI (reference sequence). The CDR3 sequence is CASSYSREGTEAFF. DNA for the CDR3: TGTGCCAGCAGTTACTCGAGGGAGGGCACTGAAGCTTTCTTT.

V and J are TRBV28 and TRBJ1-2, with a weak D call TRBD1 (6 bases). This CDR3 comprises 14 residues. Trimming took 3 bases from V and 2 from J, leaving 10 bases between them. The germline V gene has CDR1 MDHEN and CDR2 SYDVKM. CDR3 coding DNA: TGTGCCAGCAGTTTCCCCGACAGGAACTATGGCTACACCTTC. Amino acid sequence: CASSFPDRNYGYTF.

The chain recombines TRBV6-1 with TRBJ1-2, with D possibly matching TRBD1 (5 bases). This CDR3 is 14 amino acids long. Germline V gives CDR1 MNHNS, CDR2 SASEGT. V lost 5 bases, J lost 8 bases, and 18 bases lay in between. In DNA form, the CDR3 reads TGTGCCAGCAGTCCAATCTCGGATCGGGGGGGCTACACCTTC. It translates to CASSPISDRGGYTF.

The rearrangement joins TRBV5-4 to TRBJ2-2, with a weak D call TRBD1 (5 bases). Germline CDR1 and CDR2: SGHNT and YYREEE (reference sequence). The CDR3 contains 18 residues. With 4 bases removed from V and 2 bases from J, the gap between germline ends came to 21 bases. The CDR3 loop is CASSHLGAAGFNTGELFF. CDR3 DNA: TGTGCCAGCAGCCACCTTGGGGCCGCCGGTTTCAACACCGGGGAGCTGTTTTTT.

CDR3: CASSLDSLRSGHRHEQFF. CDR3 nucleotides: TGTGCCAGCAGCTTAGATTCCTTACGTTCGGGACATAGGCATGAGCAGTTCTTC. The chain recombines TRBV11-2 with TRBJ2-1; perhaps TRBD1 as D (6 bases). Trimming pared 0 bases from V and 8 bases from J, leaving 23 bases between. The CDR3 spans 18 residues. The germline V gene has CDR1 SGHAT and CDR2 FQNNGV.

The chain couples TRBV6-1 to TRBJ1-1, with D tentatively TRBD1 (6 bases). CDR3 length equals 11 residues. Trimming removed 6 bases from V and 12 bases from J, with 14 bases in between. Germline-derived CDR1 and CDR2 are MNHNS and SASEGT. The CDR3 here is CASRDLQGTFF. CDR3 nucleotides: TGTGCCAGCAGGGATTTACAGGGAACTTTCTTT.

This clone was counted a few times. The gene calls are TRBV19 and TRBJ1-5; D perhaps matches TRBD1 (5 bases). V was pared by 10 bases and J by 7 bases, with 17 bases between. The CDR3 consists of 13 residues. Germline CDR1 and CDR2: LNHDA and SQIVND (reference sequence). CDR3 in amino acids: CAISVGEGQPQHF. DNA for the CDR3: TGTGCCATCTCAGTGGGGGAGGGACAGCCCCAGCATTTT.

The rearrangement links TRBV27 to TRBJ2-1; possible D gene TRBD1, 5 bases. The V and J ends lost 3 bases and 6 bases respectively, with 18 bases between them. CDR1 is MNHEY and CDR2 is SMNVEV in the germline V gene (reference sequence). CDR3 length: 16 residues. The DNA of the CDR3 is TGTGCCAGCAGTTTTAAGGACACCCGAATGGGCAATGAGCAGTTCTTC. This translates into CASSFKDTRMGNEQFF.

This clone came up a few times. The J gene is TRBJ1-1, the V gene TRBV27; 9 bases are shared with TRBD1. The junction had 1 base not matched to a gene; V was cut back by 4 bases and J by 1 base. The germline V gene has CDR1 MNHEY and CDR2 SMNVEV (reference sequence). CDR3 size: 14 residues. In DNA form, the CDR3 reads TGTGCCAGCAGTTGGACAGGGGAGAACACTGAAGCTTTCTTT. Protein: CASSWTGENTEAFF.

The rearrangement joins TRBV7-2 to TRBJ2-7; D possibly corresponds to TRBD1 (8 bases). V lost 4 bases, J lost 4 bases, and 26 bases lay in between. The CDR3 consists of 18 residues. The germline gives CDR1 SGHTA, CDR2 FQGNSA. CDR3 DNA: TGTGCCAGCAGCTCAGGGGGCCTAGCGGAATCACTCCCATACGAGCAGTACTTC. Translating gives CASSSGGLAESLPYEQYF.

Of note for this clone: The same CDR3 arises from other DNA sequences in this sample as well. This chain uses TRBV19 with TRBJ2-7; TRBD1 matches at 9 bases. V shed 4 bases, J shed 3 bases, and the junction held 1 base outside the gene matches. Germline values: CDR1 LNHDA, CDR2 SQIVND (reference sequence). This CDR3 has 13 amino acids. The CDR3 sequence: CASSTGQGYEQYF. CDR3 nucleotide sequence: TGTGCCAGTAGTACGGGACAGGGCTACGAGCAGTACTTC. The complete variable domain, with remaining parts taken from reference TRBV19 and TRBJ2-7, reads DGGITQSPKYLFRKEGQNVTLSCEQNLNHDAMYWYRQDPGQGLRLIYYSQIVNDFQKGDIAEGYSVSREKKESFPLTVTSAQKNPTAFYLCASSTGQGYEQYFGPGTRLTVT.

The chain employs TRBV5-6 and TRBJ1-2, with 8 bases aligning to TRBD1. The CDR3 extends over 15 amino acids. Unmatched junction bases numbered 2, after V lost 0 bases and J lost 1 base. In germline, CDR1 is SGHDT, CDR2 YYEEEE. The CDR3 DNA follows: TGTGCCAGCAGCTTGGGGGACAGGAATAACTATGGCTACACCTTC. Translated: CASSLGDRNNYGYTF.

The chain carries TRBV27 and TRBJ2-7, with TRBD1 matching over 8 bases. In germline, CDR1 is MNHEY, CDR2 SMNVEV (reference sequence). The CDR3 spans 15 residues. J gave up 3 bases and V 6 bases, and 10 bases lay outside the gene matches. The CDR3 nucleotides are TGTGCCAGCAGCCGACCGGGACAGGTTTACTACGAGCAGTACTTC. The encoded protein is CASSRPGQVYYEQYF.

The V and J genes are TRBV19 and TRBJ1-5; D unclear. V was clipped by 7 bases and J by 0 bases, with 16 bases between them. The CDR3 is 16 amino acids. CDR1 is LNHDA and CDR2 is SQIVND in the germline V gene (reference sequence). CDR3 region: CASTETRLYSNQPQHF. As DNA, the CDR3 is TGTGCCAGTACCGAGACACGTTTATATAGCAATCAGCCCCAGCATTTT.

The chain is built from TRBV19 and TRBJ1-5; 11 nucleotides line up with TRBD1. The CDR3 consists of 15 residues. Germline-derived CDR1 and CDR2 are LNHDA and SQIVND (reference sequence). With 6 bases clipped from V and 5 bases from J, the junction kept 6 bases outside the gene matches. The CDR3, as DNA: TGTGCCAGTAGCTCGGACAGGGGGCCGTATCAGCCCCAGCATTTT. This codes for CASSSDRGPYQPQHF.

The chain links TRBV5-6 to TRBJ1-2; tentatively, D is TRBD1 (6 bases). Between the trimmed V and J ends, which lost 4 bases and 8 bases, there was a span of 24 bases. The CDR3 spans 16 residues. Germline CDR1 and CDR2: SGHDT and YYEEEE. CDR3 DNA: TGTGCCAGCAGCACGCGGGGGCAGGGGCGAACCGTAGGCTACACCTTC. This gives the protein CASSTRGQGRTVGYTF.

The chain couples TRBV10-2 to TRBJ2-1; 10 bases match TRBD2. Germline trimming cut 5 bases from V and 10 bases from J; bases unmatched to any gene: 8. Germline loops: CDR1 WSHSY, CDR2 SAAADI. The CDR3 consists of 14 residues. CDR3 in amino acids: CASSRKREGREQFF. As DNA, the CDR3 is TGCGCCAGCAGTCGAAAGCGGGAGGGCAGGGAGCAGTTCTTC.

This clone was counted only a few times. Mismatch with germline at one junction end may stem from a read error. The V call is TRBV6-1, the J call TRBJ2-7; TRBD2 agrees at 9 bases. CDR3 length: 15 amino acids. The germline V gene encodes CDR1 MNHNS and CDR2 SASEGT. The CDR3 loop reads CASTVEGTSSHEQYF. The CDR3, as DNA: TGTGCCAGCACTGTGGAGGGGACTAGCTCCCACGAGCAGTACTTC.

V usage is TRBV5-8 and J usage is TRBJ1-3; 7 bases map to TRBD1. Germline values: CDR1 SGHTS, CDR2 YDEGEE. The CDR3 covers 15 residues. Trimming took 4 bases from V and 0 from J; bases not matched to a gene: 4. This chain's CDR3 is CASSLRTGSGNTIYF. For the CDR3, the DNA is TGTGCCAGCAGCCTAAGGACAGGCTCTGGAAACACCATATATTTT.

This rearrangement joins TRBV7-9 to TRBJ2-7, with D tentatively TRBD1 (6 bases). Germline-derived CDR1 and CDR2 are SEHNR and FQNEAQ (reference sequence). The V gene lost 5 bases and the J gene lost 3 bases, with 14 bases spanning the gap. This CDR3 is built from 14 residues. CDR3 residues: CASSSTTGFYEQYF. The DNA for the CDR3 is TGTGCCAGCAGCAGTACAACAGGGTTCTACGAGCAGTACTTC.

The chain recombines TRBV5-5 with TRBJ2-1; 13 bases are a match to TRBD2. Germline CDR1 is SGHKS and CDR2 is YYEKEE (reference sequence). Trimming removed 3 bases from V and 7 bases from J; junction bases left unmatched: 7. There are 16 residues in the CDR3. CDR3 DNA sequence: TGTGCCAGCAGCTCATCGGGACTAGCGGGACGAAATGAGCAGTTCTTC. The encoded protein is CASSSSGLAGRNEQFF.

V usage is TRBV27 and J usage is TRBJ2-7; TRBD1 matches 10 bases. Germline lookup yields CDR1 MNHEY and CDR2 SMNVEV (reference sequence). The CDR3 consists of 16 residues. V gave up 3 bases and J gave up 7 bases; unmatched junction bases: 12. CDR3 sequence: CASSFLRQGAFREQYF. The CDR3 nucleotides are TGTGCCAGCAGTTTCCTCCGACAGGGGGCCTTTCGGGAGCAGTACTTC.

The genes are TRBV11-2 and TRBJ2-7; tentatively, D is TRBD1 (5 bases). The germline V gene encodes CDR1 SGHAT and CDR2 FQNNGV. Trimming removed 1 base at V and 2 bases at J, with 9 bases between. CDR3 length: 14 amino acids. The CDR3 here is CASSLGGAAYEQYF. CDR3 DNA sequence: TGTGCCAGCAGCTTAGGTGGGGCTGCCTACGAGCAGTACTTC. Full variable domain (outside the CDR3, taken from reference TRBV11-2 and TRBJ2-7): EAGVAQSPRYKIIEKRQSVAFWCNPISGHATLYWYQQILGQGPKLLIQFQNNGVVDDSQLPKDRFSAERLKGVDSTLKIQPAKLEDSAVYLCASSLGGAAYEQYFGPGTRLTVT.

As regards this clone: Sequence at one end of the junction differs from germline and may be a read error. J is TRBJ2-3 and V is TRBV7-9; TRBD1 aligns across 12 bases. The CDR3 spans 14 residues. Germline CDR1 SEHNR, CDR2 FQNEAQ (reference sequence). CDR3 bases: TGTTCCAGCAGGGGGGACAGGGGGCCAGATACGCAGTATTTT. Encoded protein: CSSRGDRGPDTQYF.

The rearrangement joins TRBV13 to TRBJ1-1, with D tentatively TRBD1 (6 bases). Germline CDR1 reads PRHDT; CDR2 reads FYEKMQ (reference sequence). V lost 9 bases to trimming and J lost 1 base, with 12 bases between them. This CDR3 has 13 amino acids. CDR3 DNA: TGTGCCAGGCAGGGGCCTCCGAACACTGAAGCTTTCTTT. This codes for CARQGPPNTEAFF.

This chain joins TRBV28 and TRBJ2-1; no definite D call. This CDR3 spans 12 amino acids. Germline values: CDR1 MDHEN, CDR2 SYDVKM. V was shortened by 0 bases and J by 9 bases, with 6 bases between the two germline ends. The CDR3 DNA reads as TGTGCCAGCAGTTTATGGGCGGCTGAGCAGTTCTTC. Translated, it gives CASSLWAAEQFF.

The V and J genes are TRBV5-6 and TRBJ1-1; no clear D gene. Trimming took 2 bases from V and 0 from J, leaving 8 bases between them. CDR1 is SGHDT and CDR2 is YYEEEE in the germline V gene. This CDR3 has 14 amino acids. The CDR3 protein is CASSLPGMNTEAFF. The CDR3 region has the DNA TGTGCCAGCAGCTTACCGGGTATGAACACTGAAGCTTTCTTT.

CDR3 coding DNA: TGTGCCAGCAGCTCCGGGGGTTCGGAGACCCAGTACTTC. It codes for CASSSGGSETQYF. V usage is TRBV7-2 and J usage is TRBJ2-5; a weak D match, TRBD2 (6 bases). The V gene lost 4 bases and the J gene lost 5 bases, with 11 bases spanning the gap. The CDR3 has 13 residues. The germline V gene has CDR1 SGHTA and CDR2 FQGNSA.

The chain joins TRBV21-1 to TRBJ2-6; whether TRBD2, the table's D call, matches the DNA was not checked. TRBV21-1 is described as a pseudogene. The CDR3 has 15 residues. The CDR3 nucleotides read TGTGCCAGCAGCAAAGCCCTCCCTGGGGCCAACGTCCTGACTTTC. Its translation is CASSKALPGANVLTF.

This clone was detected only a few times. This chain uses TRBV18 with TRBJ2-6; 8 bases agree with TRBD1. The CDR3 covers 20 residues. Germline values: CDR1 KGHSH, CDR2 LQKENI. The junction had 11 bases not matched to a gene; V was cut back by 1 base and J by 0 bases. The CDR3 nucleotides read TGTGCCAGCTCACCACTGGCGACAGGGGCGAGCTCCTCTGGGGCCAACGTCCTGACTTTC. It encodes CASSPLATGASSSGANVLTF.